The sequence of this T cell receptor beta chain was determined in a study of a mutant IDH1 vaccine in newly diagnosed glioma (dated by TCRdb to 2020 to 2023). Study-level background: Eight vaccinations were administered to patients in weeks 1, 3, 5, 7, 11, 15, 19 and 23, corresponding to visits V03 through V10. Longitudinal TCRB deep sequencing was performed for around 23 treated patients wherever samples were available for exploratory analyses. Six visits were used for peripheral blood collection: V03 (baseline), V05, V07, V10, V12 and V13. The roughly 30 treated patients were 62.5% male and 37.5% female, with a mean age of roughly 40 years. Before enrollment, most patients had been given radiochemotherapy with temozolomide as standard therapy, while the rest had received either radiotherapy alone or temozolomide alone. In the chemotherapy-containing groups, vaccination started alongside temozolomide cycles, whereas in patients who had radiotherapy alone it started 4-6 weeks after radiotherapy. Study-wide findings and limitations: Changes in the top peripheral T cell clonotypes picked up by TCRB sequencing did not appear to be linked to pseudoprogression. PBMC samples for TCRB deep sequencing were selected based on availability. The authors noted that analyses of patient blood samples could not be reproduced because of sample limitations. Vaccine-induced immune responses across multiple MHC alleles were detected in 90% to 95% of patients.

Libraries came from the immunoSEQ multiplex PCR assay. Following the manufacturer's protocol, the hsTCRB Kit was used to amplify rearranged TCR beta chain sequences. An Illumina MiSeq was used to sequence the TCRB libraries. The source study handled its data this way. The proprietary platform of the kit vendor was used for demultiplexing, trimming and gene mapping. Entries here come from immuneACCESS through TCRdb and include only in-frame sequences with V and J called. Some clones fail to appear in such tables; in the studies checked, an unresolved V gene covers under half of the shortfall, and the cause of the remainder is unknown. That table supplies the V and J calls and clone size; D and trimming were determined from the DNA. Recorded for this sample are 30,000 to 40,000 clones; 80% to 90% of them occurred a single time. The leading ten clones occupy 5.1% of the sample. Read against the paper, the sample's time point label means: week 23, last vaccination. Every vaccine dose consisted of 300 ug of a 20-mer mutant IDH1 peptide in Montanide, administered subcutaneously together with topical imiquimod. Newly diagnosed WHO grade 3 or 4 IDH1-mutant astrocytomas showing loss of nuclear ATRX were present in the donors. The samples were drawn from NOA16, a multicentre, single-arm, open-label phase I trial in Germany that tested a mutant IDH1 peptide vaccine in humans for the first time. Genomic DNA for TCRB sequencing was extracted from EDTA blood using the DNeasy Blood and Tissue Kit.

The junction shows trimming of 6 bases on V and 10 bases on J, plus 22 bases between the germline ends. There are 15 amino acids in the CDR3, from cysteine to phenylalanine inclusive. The CDR3 DNA has 45 bases and is translated from base 1. CDR1 and CDR2 were assigned from the germline V gene as MDHEN and SYDVKM. To note about this clone: Its specific antigen is unknown. There are no base qualities to consult, and no much larger clone falls within one base.

The sequenced sample was PBMCs, obtained from a glioma patient whose treatment included an IDH1 peptide vaccine. This receptor was identified in a man between 40 and 49 years old with glioma. The sequence links TRBV28 to TRBJ2-1; tentative D gene TRBD2, with 6 bases matching. The DNA sequence is given as TGTGCCAGCAGGAGAAGACAACCCGGACGGGGGGAGCAGTTCTTC. Protein translation: CASRRRQPGRGEQFF.